This T cell receptor beta chain was recovered during a study of OX40 agonist ivuxolimab in advanced cancers. Across the whole study: A diagnosis of hepatocellular carcinoma, melanoma, renal cell or head and neck cancer was present in dose-escalation patients. Earlier treatment with anti-PD-1, anti-PD-L1 or anti-CTLA-4 was permitted, and approximately 38% had received some. Notes on the study in general: Clonal expansion by week 6 occurred in CD4+ and CD8+ blood T cells (at 0.1 to 3.0 mg/kg).

Germline values: CDR1 MDHEN, CDR2 SYDVKM. The V end lost 7 bases, the J end lost 8 bases, and 17 bases lay between the germline ends. The CDR3 runs 13 residues. A remark on this clone: Its antigen is not identified. The identical CDR3 is also encoded by other nucleotide sequences in the sample.

Profiled with immunoSEQ multiplex PCR; TCRdb holds only in-frame clones, not every one. The sample shows 100,000 to 150,000 clones, around 90% of them seen only once. The sequence was obtained from an adult with an advanced solid tumor such as melanoma, head and neck, liver or kidney cancer. V and J are TRBV28 and TRBJ1-2; D is perhaps TRBD1 (5 bases). The sample in question was CD4+ or CD8+ T cells sorted from blood, obtained in a trial of the OX40 agonist ivuxolimab. The CDR3 is CASTSGQARGYTF. The CDR3, as DNA: TGTGCCAGCACCTCCGGACAAGCCCGGGGCTACACCTTC.